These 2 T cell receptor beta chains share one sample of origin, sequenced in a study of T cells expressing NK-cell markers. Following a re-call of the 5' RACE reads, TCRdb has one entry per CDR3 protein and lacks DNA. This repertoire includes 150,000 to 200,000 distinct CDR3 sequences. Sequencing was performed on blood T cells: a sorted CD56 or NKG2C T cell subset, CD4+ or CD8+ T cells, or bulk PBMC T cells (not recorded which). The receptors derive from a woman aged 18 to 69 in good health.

The CDR3 region is CASSLAVSTSGGIEKLFF. The genes are TRBV5-1 and TRBJ1-4. In germline, CDR1 is SGHRS, CDR2 YFSETQ. The CDR3 spans 18 residues.

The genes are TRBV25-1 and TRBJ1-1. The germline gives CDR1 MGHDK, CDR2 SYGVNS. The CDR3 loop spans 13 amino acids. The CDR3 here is CASKRASNTEAFF. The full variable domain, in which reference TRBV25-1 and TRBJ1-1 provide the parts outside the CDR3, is EADIYQTPRYLVIGTGKKITLECSQTMGHDKMYWYQQDPGMELHLIHYSYGVNSTEKGDLSSESTVSRIRTEHFPLTLESARPSHTSQYLCASKRASNTEAFFGQGTRLTVV.